This TCR beta chain was recorded in a study of tumor-infiltrating lymphocytes in primary liver carcinoma listed by TCRdb under 2017. For context, the study as a whole: Surgical resection was performed in China between November 2015 and early 2016 on about five patients with histopathologically diagnosed primary liver carcinoma. Technical replicate repertoires showed high reproducibility, with mean shared-clone rates roughly 0.87 and correlation coefficients above 0.95. The study combined TCRbeta repertoire sequencing, expression microarrays and whole-exome sequencing across five regions of each liver tumor, with adjacent normal tissue and blood. Of the five patients, three men and two women aged 30 to 69 years, four had hepatocellular carcinoma and one had combined HCC and intrahepatic cholangiocarcinoma. A total of 35 or so specimens from 5 patients, comprising around 25 tumor regions, 5 adjacent noncancerous liver tissues and 5 peripheral blood samples, were covered by TCRbeta repertoire sequencing. Tumors of the five patients were stage T1-T3 N0M0 with maximum diameters of about 4.2 to 10 cm. Roughly 3.65 to 7.5 million productive TCRbeta reads were obtained per sample, and no significant difference in read depth was found between tissue types. The research as a whole found: With just four to six patients in the study, the authors point out that the findings should be validated in a larger study. A significantly larger repertoire fraction was made up by the top 250 clones in tumors than in blood (p = 0.039). Because only the TCR beta chain was sequenced and unpaired alpha chains were not captured, true repertoire diversity is likely underestimated. Repertoire overlap was found to be higher between tumor regions (mean roughly 36%) than between tumor-adjacent (about 17%) or tumor-blood (around 14%) pairs, consistent with antigen-driven expansion. Bulk unsorted samples precluded comparing CD4+ and CD8+ T cell repertoires.

Using a constant-region primer and ProtoScript II reverse transcriptase, TCRbeta-specific cDNA was reverse-transcribed from 450 to 650 ng total RNA. Construction of the TCRbeta libraries relied on three nested rounds of multiplex PCR, following a slightly modified ARM-PCR procedure. Each of the first two PCR rounds ran for approximately 9 cycles and used multiplex TRBV1-TRBV30 forward primers together with a Cbeta reverse primer. A final 25-cycle PCR with Deep VentR polymerase added sample barcodes and Illumina adapters. Amplicons of 200-500 bp were gel-purified with a QIAquick gel extraction kit before sequencing. An Illumina HiSeq 2500 was used to sequence the TCRbeta amplicons with 250-bp paired-end reads. In the authors' own workflow: Quality trimming of reads was performed with Trimmomatic v0.33, and paired reads were merged with FLASH v1.2.11 so that full CDR3 sequences could be recovered. V, D and J germline segments were assigned to the rearranged TCRbeta sequences by MiGEC v1.2.1b. Clonotype statistics and Shannon-Wiener diversity indices were computed with VDJtools v1.0.0. To reduce sampling bias, subsequent analyses other than the diversity analysis used only the 250 most abundant clonotypes in each sample. Clones were called with MiXCR by TCRdb after fastp trimmed the public reads at Q25, and only in-frame beta chains were retained. Rows matching on CDR3 protein sequence are summarized as one entry with the most common DNA and genes. For this entry, the V and J calls and clone size follow TCRdb and not the study's own pipeline. The sample table lists about 180,000 distinct CDR3 sequences, about 55% of them with a count of one. The top ten hold 72% of the sample.

V and J lose 3 bases and 4 bases, and a span of 9 bases separates them. Reading the germline V gene gives CDR1 SGHAT and CDR2 FQNNGV. The CDR3 starts with the cysteine, ends with the phenylalanine, and has 14 residues. The entry retains the CDR3 DNA only, 42 bases that are in frame from base 1. Blood RNA was extracted from unsorted whole blood using TRIzol reagent, and germline DNA was obtained with the DNeasy Blood & Tissue kit. At the time of sampling, the patients had chronic HBV infection and had not received any treatment. Before surgery, 4 to 5 milliliters of peripheral blood were collected into K2EDTA tubes. This clonotype was counted ten times or more. Its binding antigen is unknown. No qualities accompany the bases; no much larger clone lies one base away.

The source material was peripheral blood. The chain uses TRBV11-2 and TRBJ2-2; no D gene is confidently identified. This clonotype was sampled from a man aged 40-50 years with primary liver carcinoma and hepatitis B virus infection. The nucleotide sequence is TGTGCCAGCAGCTTTGTGGTCTCCACCGGGGAGCTGTTTTTT. It translates to CASSFVVSTGELFF. The entire variable domain, with the stretches around the CDR3 drawn from the reference TRBV11-2 and TRBJ2-2 proteins, is EAGVAQSPRYKIIEKRQSVAFWCNPISGHATLYWYQQILGQGPKLLIQFQNNGVVDDSQLPKDRFSAERLKGVDSTLKIQPAKLEDSAVYLCASSFVVSTGELFFGEGSRLTVL.